Shown below are 23 T cell receptor beta chains from a single sample sequenced in a study of T cell clonotyping in hematopoietic cell transplantation (dated by TCRdb to the early 2020s). The time point label here, explained by the study, means: recipient sample about 28 days before transplant, after cytoreduction. Library preparation employed the immunoSEQ multiplex PCR assay. TCRdb holds this immuneACCESS table with in-frame rearrangements only. Some clones are missing; in checked studies, unresolved V genes explain under half, and the rest has no known cause. The sample profile shows 15,000 to 20,000 clones; 60% to 80% of them were found once. Together, the top ten hold under 20% of the sample. Sequencing was performed on peripheral blood mononuclear cells, taken before stem cell transplant. These receptors were collected from a man aged 60-69 years with acute myeloid leukemia. Some clones in this sample may be carry-over from other donors' samples.

This rearrangement joins TRBV9 to TRBJ2-7; 7 nucleotides match TRBD2. V lost 0 bases and J lost 1; bases outside the gene matches: 1. Looked up from germline, CDR1 is SGDLS and CDR2 is YYNGEE. The CDR3 has 14 residues. The CDR3 sequence is CASSVGSGSYEQYF. CDR3 nucleotide sequence: TGTGCCAGCAGCGTAGGTAGCGGGTCCTACGAGCAGTACTTC.

This clone was found a few times. The J gene is TRBJ1-2, the V gene TRBV7-9; 8 bases are a match to TRBD1. Per the germline V gene, CDR1 is SEHNR and CDR2 is FQNEAQ (reference sequence). The CDR3 has 15 amino acids. V gave up 5 bases and J gave up 3 bases; unmatched junction bases: 8. CDR3 sequence: CASSISKTGDYGYTF. The CDR3 bases are TGTGCCAGCAGCATATCTAAGACAGGGGACTATGGCTACACCTTC. Using reference TRBV7-9 and TRBJ1-2 for the parts outside the CDR3, the full variable domain is DTGVSQNPRHKITKRGQNVTFRCDPISEHNRLYWYRQTLGQGPEFLTYFQNEAQLEKSRLLSDRFSAERPKGSFSTLEIQRTEQGDSAMYLCASSISKTGDYGYTFGSGTRLTVV.

The V call is TRBV5-6, the J call TRBJ2-1; 7 bases match TRBD2. The CDR3 covers 16 residues. CDR1 is SGHDT, CDR2 YYEEEE, per germline. V trimming: 0 bases; J trimming: 4 bases; junction bases outside the gene matches: 7. This CDR3 is CASSLETGTTYNEQFF. CDR3 nucleotides: TGTGCCAGCAGCTTGGAAACCGGGACTACGTACAATGAGCAGTTCTTC.

V is TRBV5-4 and J is TRBJ2-5; TRBD2 is a possible D gene (5 bases). Per the germline V gene, CDR1 is SGHNT and CDR2 is YYREEE (reference sequence). The germline V and J ends were trimmed by 1 base and 2 bases, with 9 bases remaining between them. The CDR3 runs 14 residues. The CDR3 DNA follows: TGTGCCAGCAGCTTGCCCGGGGATCAAGAGACCCAGTACTTC. Residues: CASSLPGDQETQYF.

This clone has only a few counts. The chain has TRBV20-1 and TRBJ2-5, with TRBD1 identical over 9 bases. CDR3 size: 11 residues. V shed 6 bases, J shed 4 bases, and the junction held 0 bases outside the gene matches. CDR1 is DFQATT and CDR2 is SNEGSKA in the germline V gene (reference sequence). CDR3 in amino acids: CSATGGETQYF. CDR3 DNA: TGCAGTGCGACAGGGGGAGAGACCCAGTACTTC.

The chain couples TRBV29-1 to TRBJ1-4; D is unclear. V lost 2 bases, J lost 3 bases, and 10 bases lay in between. Per germline, CDR1 SQVTM and CDR2 ANQGSEA. CDR3 size: 14 residues. CDR3 DNA sequence: TGCAGCGTTGAACCACAGAATTCTAATGAAAAACTGTTTTTT. This codes for CSVEPQNSNEKLFF.

As regards this clone: The missing conserved phenylalanine or tryptophan at the end of this CDR3 makes a read error likely. V and J are TRBV14 and TRBJ2-7, with D perhaps matching TRBD1 (5 bases). The CDR3 has 13 residues. CDR1 SGHDN and CDR2 FVKESK come from the germline V gene. V lost 4 bases and J lost 2, with 9 bases in between. The CDR3 DNA reads as TGTGCCAGCAGCCGACAGCGTACCTACGAGCAGTACTCC. This codes for CASSRQRTYEQYS.

This chain uses TRBV7-9 with TRBJ1-2, with D maybe TRBD1 (5 bases). Trimming cost V 1 base and J 4 bases, with 13 bases left between them. The CDR3 totals 15 residues. CDR1 SEHNR and CDR2 FQNEAQ come from the germline V gene (reference sequence). The CDR3 is CASSLVTSGPYGYTF. Here the CDR3 DNA reads TGTGCCAGCAGCTTAGTAACCTCAGGGCCCTATGGCTACACCTTC.

The chain is built from TRBV7-3 and TRBJ2-1, with 7 bases aligning to TRBD2. The germline CDR1 and CDR2 sequences are SGHTA and FQGTGA. Germline trimming cut 5 bases from V and 3 bases from J; bases unmatched to any gene: 7. The CDR3 contains 15 residues. CDR3 sequence reads: CASSPSSGDYNEQFF. CDR3 coding DNA: TGTGCCAGCAGCCCATCCAGCGGGGACTACAATGAGCAGTTCTTC.

The V call is TRBV6-1, the J call TRBJ2-7; TRBD1 or TRBD2 may be the D gene (5 bases each). The CDR3 totals 14 residues. Between the trimmed V and J ends, which lost 9 bases and 3 bases, there was a span of 18 bases. CDR1 is MNHNS and CDR2 is SASEGT in the germline V gene. The CDR3, as DNA: TGTGCCAGTAGATCCGGGGTCAGGGTCTACGAGCAGTACTTC. This codes for CASRSGVRVYEQYF.

The chain carries TRBV19 and TRBJ1-1; TRBD1 might be the D (5 bases). Deletions cut 6 bases from V and 4 bases from J, with 18 bases between. Germline V gene lookup returns CDR1 LNHDA and CDR2 SQIVND (reference sequence). The CDR3 length is 15 residues. CDR3 residues: CASSTRGDGITEAFF. Written as DNA, the CDR3 is TGTGCCAGTAGCACCCGGGGGGACGGGATCACTGAAGCTTTCTTT.

The chain uses TRBV7-8 and TRBJ1-5; 11 bases are shared with TRBD1. The CDR3 extends over 16 amino acids. The germline V gene has CDR1 SGHVS and CDR2 FQNEAQ. The ends lost 4 bases at V and 4 bases at J; junction bases unmatched: 6. The CDR3 here is CASSWGQGEVNQPQHF. CDR3 nucleotides: TGTGCCAGCAGCTGGGGACAGGGGGAAGTAAATCAGCCCCAGCATTTT.

This chain links TRBV7-2 with TRBJ2-7; possibly TRBD2 for D (6 bases). The CDR3 extends over 13 amino acids. The V gene lost 0 bases and the J gene lost 6 bases, with 9 bases spanning the gap. Germline CDR1 is SGHTA and CDR2 is FQGNSA. CDR3: CASSLAEGSEQYF. In nucleotides, the CDR3 is TGTGCCAGCAGCTTAGCGGAGGGTTCCGAGCAGTACTTC.

This clone was observed once. The chain links TRBV7-3 to TRBJ2-2; D unresolved. Between the trimmed V and J ends, which lost 5 bases and 6 bases, there was a span of 10 bases. CDR1 SGHTA and CDR2 FQGTGA come from the germline V gene. The CDR3 length is 13 residues. The CDR3 DNA reads as TGTGCCAGCAGCCCAGTTCGGTCCGGGGAGCTGTTTTTT. Its translation: CASSPVRSGELFF.

The sample holds a few counts of this clone. The V gene is TRBV5-1, the J gene TRBJ1-1, with TRBD1 matching 8 bases. Trimming removed 7 bases from V and 5 bases from J; junction bases left unmatched: 7. CDR3 length: 13 amino acids. Germline CDR1 SGHRS, CDR2 YFSETQ. Written as DNA, the CDR3 is TGCGCCAGCTCCCTGGACAGGGCAACTGAAGCTTTCTTT. It specifies CASSLDRATEAFF.

The chain combines TRBV30 with TRBJ1-5; 7 nucleotides agree with TRBD1. After removal of 2 bases from V and 6 bases from J, the junction contained 4 bases not matched to a gene. The CDR3 totals 13 residues. The germline V gene encodes CDR1 GTSNPN and CDR2 SVGIG (reference sequence). This chain's CDR3 is CAWSSTGVQPQHF. In nucleotides, the CDR3 is TGTGCCTGGAGTTCCACAGGGGTTCAGCCCCAGCATTTT.

Note on this clone: One end of the junction does not line up with germline, which may come from a read error. Distinct nucleotide sequences in the sample also encode this CDR3. The CDR3 is CASSLDLGGAKGAGYEQYF. CDR3 sequence (DNA): TGCGCCAGCAGTTTAGATTTGGGGGGCGCAAAGGGAGCGGGCTACGAGCAGTACTTC. This chain uses TRBV28 with TRBJ2-7; D assignment may be TRBD1 or TRBD2 (6 bases each). This CDR3 contains 19 residues. Germline loops: CDR1 MDHEN, CDR2 SYDVKM.

The gene calls are TRBV7-8 and TRBJ2-7, with a tentative D call TRBD2 (5 bases). CDR3 length: 15 amino acids. The V and J ends lost 5 bases and 5 bases respectively, with 19 bases between them. The germline V gene has CDR1 SGHVS and CDR2 FQNEAQ. The CDR3: CASSPQNPPGNEQYF. The CDR3 DNA sequence: TGTGCCAGCAGCCCTCAGAACCCCCCCGGGAACGAGCAGTACTTC.

The rearrangement links TRBV4-3 to TRBJ1-1, with D perhaps TRBD1 (5 bases). The CDR3 loop spans 14 amino acids. CDR1 is LGHNA, CDR2 YSLEER, per germline. V was trimmed by 2 bases and J by 2 bases, leaving 9 bases between them. CDR3 sequence (DNA): TGCGCCAGCAGCCAATACAGGTTCAACACTGAAGCTTTCTTT. It codes for CASSQYRFNTEAFF.

The chain uses TRBV9 and TRBJ1-1, with 7 bases fitting TRBD1. The germline CDR1 and CDR2 sequences are SGDLS and YYNGEE. This CDR3 region has 14 residues. Unmatched junction bases numbered 3, after V lost 3 bases and J lost 1 base. The CDR3 loop reads CASSAGQWNTEAFF. Written as DNA, the CDR3 is TGTGCCAGCAGCGCGGGACAGTGGAACACTGAAGCTTTCTTT.

This chain links TRBV4-3 with TRBJ2-7; D may be TRBD2 (6 bases). Deletions cut 0 bases from V and 0 bases from J, with 12 bases between. Germline loops: CDR1 LGHNA, CDR2 YSLEER. This CDR3 spans 16 amino acids. CDR3 DNA sequence: TGCGCCAGCAGCCAAGAGGTTCGGGGGTTCTCCTACGAGCAGTACTTC. Translated: CASSQEVRGFSYEQYF.

This chain connects TRBV4-3 to TRBJ2-7, with 9 bases fitting TRBD1. The V and J ends lost 4 bases and 0 bases, in that order; junction bases with no gene match: 4. CDR1 and CDR2 from the germline V gene are LGHNA and YSLEER. This CDR3 comprises 15 residues. This CDR3 is CASSRGTGSSYEQYF. CDR3 bases: TGCGCCAGCAGCCGAGGGACAGGGAGCTCCTACGAGCAGTACTTC.

The chain links TRBV18 to TRBJ1-1; no firm D call. The ends were cut back, 0 bases at V and 1 base at J, with 9 bases in the middle. Germline-derived CDR1 and CDR2 are KGHSH and LQKENI. The CDR3 loop spans 15 amino acids. The CDR3 bases are TGTGCCAGCTCACCACCTGGCGCCCAGAACACTGAAGCTTTCTTT. Encoded protein: CASSPPGAQNTEAFF.